The 20 T cell receptor beta chains presented below share a single source sample, sequenced in a study of blood T cell repertoires in COVID-19. The repertoire was sequenced with immunoSEQ multiplex PCR; TCRdb's copy has only in-frame clones and lacks some. The sample yields roughly 80,000 clones, 80% seen once. The sequenced sample consisted of peripheral blood. The receptor source for this set is a man between 60 and 75 years old with active or convalescent COVID-19.

In DNA, the CDR3 is TGTGCCACCAGTGACCCAGGGGCCTCCTCCTACAATGAGCAGTTCTTC. Its translation: CATSDPGASSYNEQFF. The chain links TRBV24-1 to TRBJ2-1; D is perhaps TRBD1 (6 bases). Germline V gene data show CDR1 as KGHDR and CDR2 as SFDVKD. The CDR3 runs 16 residues. V dropped 4 bases and J dropped 0 bases, with 12 bases sitting between them.

The rearrangement uses TRBV10-3 and TRBJ2-7, with 7 bases fitting TRBD1. The CDR3 has 13 amino acids. V was clipped by 6 bases and J by 5 bases; unmatched bases: 7. CDR1 and CDR2 from the germline V gene are ENHRY and SYGVKD. The CDR3 loop is CAIRNDRAHEQYF. In DNA, the CDR3 is TGTGCCATCAGAAACGACAGGGCCCACGAGCAGTACTTC.

V is TRBV10-3 and J is TRBJ1-3; 9 positions agree with TRBD1. The CDR3 totals 14 residues. CDR1 is ENHRY and CDR2 is SYGVKD in the germline V gene. J gave up 6 bases and V 6 bases, and 6 bases lay outside the gene matches. CDR3 in amino acids: CAISPGQGSNTIYF. Here the CDR3 DNA reads TGTGCCATCAGCCCGGGACAGGGTTCAAACACCATATATTTT.

This clone occurred a few times. The rearrangement uses TRBV30 and TRBJ1-1; tentatively, D is TRBD1 (6 bases). The germline V gene encodes CDR1 GTSNPN and CDR2 SVGIG (reference sequence). Trimming took off 1 base at V and 4 bases at J, with 13 bases between the two ends. The CDR3 covers 14 residues. The CDR3 coding sequence is TGTGCCTGGAGTGGGGGGCAGGGCCTCACTGAAGCTTTCTTT. Translation: CAWSGGQGLTEAFF.

This clone was seen a handful of times. V and J are TRBV19 and TRBJ2-1; no clear D. Trimming took 1 base from V and 5 from J, leaving 9 bases between them. The germline CDR1 and CDR2 sequences are LNHDA and SQIVND (reference sequence). The CDR3 has 14 amino acids. The CDR3: CASSIGASHNEQFF. CDR3 DNA sequence: TGTGCCAGTAGTATAGGGGCCAGCCACAATGAGCAGTTCTTC.

The chain carries TRBV12-5 and TRBJ2-5; 10 bases are a match to TRBD1. CDR1 and CDR2 from the germline V gene are LGHNT and FRNRAP. The trim removed 4 bases at V and 5 bases at J, leaving 4 bases unmatched. This CDR3 is 14 amino acids long. In DNA form, the CDR3 reads TGTGCTAGTGGTTCCGGACAGGGGGGGGAGACCCAGTACTTC. Translation gives CASGSGQGGETQYF.

The chain employs TRBV5-4 and TRBJ1-2, with D tentatively TRBD1 (5 bases). This CDR3 spans 14 amino acids. Germline lookup yields CDR1 SGHNT and CDR2 YYREEE (reference sequence). V gave up 7 bases and J gave up 4 bases, with 17 bases separating them. The CDR3 nucleotides are TGTGCCAGCGGTTCGCCAAGGGGCGTCTATGGCTACACCTTC. Translation: CASGSPRGVYGYTF.

This chain joins TRBV7-2 and TRBJ2-1, with 7 bases that match TRBD1. This CDR3 contains 15 residues. Germline V gene lookup returns CDR1 SGHTA and CDR2 FQGNSA. Trimming took 1 base from V and 3 from J; bases not matched to a gene: 3. The CDR3 is CASSLVAGGYNEQFF. CDR3 nucleotides: TGTGCCAGCAGCTTAGTTGCAGGGGGCTACAATGAGCAGTTCTTC.

The rearrangement links TRBV6-2 or TRBV6-3 to TRBJ1-5, with a possible D match to TRBD1 (5 bases). In germline, CDR1 is MNHEY, CDR2 SVGEGT. The V and J ends lost 4 bases and 0 bases respectively, with 19 bases between them. The CDR3 contains 18 residues. CDR3 region: CASSSPSGGIYSNQPQHF. The CDR3 region has the DNA TGTGCCAGCAGTTCCCCTTCGGGGGGGATTTATAGCAATCAGCCCCAGCATTTT.

The chain combines TRBV5-6 with TRBJ2-5; D not certain. The CDR3 extends over 14 amino acids. CDR1 SGHDT and CDR2 YYEEEE come from the germline V gene. Trimming left V 0 bases short and J 2 bases short, with 8 bases between. In DNA, the CDR3 is TGTGCCAGCAGCTTGGTGGGCCCACAAGAGACCCAGTACTTC. Its translation is CASSLVGPQETQYF.

This clone has a handful of counts. DNA of the CDR3: TGCGCCAGCCGCCCGAGCCCCCACCGGGACAGGGGCAACGAGCAGTACTTC. It translates to CASRPSPHRDRGNEQYF. The V gene is TRBV5-1, the J gene TRBJ2-7, with 10 bases that match TRBD1. This CDR3 is 17 amino acids long. Germline V CDR1 and CDR2: SGHRS, YFSETQ. Losses at the gene ends were 7 bases for V and 5 bases for J; bases not matched to a gene: 18.

The chain joins TRBV7-2 to TRBJ2-5; 15 bases line up with TRBD2. The V gene end was trimmed by 1 base and the J gene end by 5 bases; junction bases not matched to a gene: 2. From germline, CDR1 is SGHTA and CDR2 FQGNSA. This CDR3 has 16 residues. The CDR3 here is CASSLGTSGRGETQYF. CDR3 bases: TGTGCCAGCAGCTTAGGGACTAGCGGGAGGGGGGAGACCCAGTACTTC.

J is TRBJ2-7 and V is TRBV6-6, with 9 bases identical to TRBD2. The CDR3 sequence is 15 residues long. CDR1 and CDR2 from the germline V gene are MNHNY and SVGAGI (reference sequence). The V segment lost 11 bases and the J segment 1 base; nucleotides outside the gene matches: 12. This CDR3 is CAVGIAGDWSYEQYF. CDR3 in DNA: TGTGCCGTGGGGATAGCGGGGGATTGGTCCTACGAGCAGTACTTC.

This chain uses TRBV11-2 with TRBJ2-1; no reliable D call. The length of the CDR3 is 14 residues. Germline V gene data show CDR1 as SGHAT and CDR2 as FQNNGV. V lost 3 bases, J lost 2 bases, and 8 bases lay in between. The CDR3 bases are TGTGCCAGCAGCTTTGTACAGACCTACAATGAGCAGTTCTTC. Its translation: CASSFVQTYNEQFF.

The chain joins TRBV7-2 to TRBJ2-2; a possible D gene is TRBD2 (7 bases). With 5 bases removed from V and 4 bases from J, the gap between germline ends came to 17 bases. The germline CDR1 and CDR2 sequences are SGHTA and FQGNSA. This CDR3 region has 16 residues. CDR3 nucleotides: TGTGCCAGCAGCCCCCGTGGGGGGGGCCGCACCGGGGAGCTGTTTTTT. Translation: CASSPRGGGRTGELFF.

The chain carries TRBV7-2 and TRBJ2-5, with D possibly matching TRBD2 (5 bases). Trimming stripped 5 bases from V and 1 base from J, with 11 bases between. The CDR3 sequence is 14 residues long. The V gene's germline CDR1 is SGHTA and CDR2 FQGNSA. This CDR3 reads CASSPAGIQETQYF. The CDR3 coding sequence is TGTGCCAGCAGCCCGGCGGGCATCCAAGAGACCCAGTACTTC.

V is TRBV2 and J is TRBJ2-3; TRBD2 matches at 7 bases. The germline V gene has CDR1 SNHLY and CDR2 FYNNEI. The CDR3 consists of 14 residues. With V trimmed by 5 bases and J by 2 bases, 4 bases remained unmatched. This CDR3 reads CASSWRGTTDTQYF. The CDR3 nucleotides are TGTGCCAGCAGTTGGCGGGGGACCACAGATACGCAGTATTTT.

V usage is TRBV7-8 and J usage is TRBJ1-2; 7 bases line up with TRBD1. Germline V gene sequence: CDR1 SGHVS, CDR2 FQNEAQ. The J segment lost 1 base and the V segment lost 3 bases, leaving 5 bases of the junction unmatched. This CDR3 comprises 15 residues. CDR3 residues: CASSFSRDSNYGYTF. The DNA of the CDR3 is TGTGCCAGCAGCTTTAGCCGGGACAGTAACTATGGCTACACCTTC.

This chain links TRBV15 with TRBJ1-4, with 8 nucleotides matching TRBD1. With 1 base clipped from V and 7 bases from J, the junction kept 8 bases outside the gene matches. Germline V gives CDR1 LNHNV, CDR2 YYDKDF (reference sequence). The CDR3 is 16 residues long. The CDR3 DNA reads TGTGCCACCAGCAGAGCTGGACAGGGAGTACCTGAAAAACTGTTTTTT. This sequence encodes CATSRAGQGVPEKLFF.

This clone was detected ten times or more. The V gene is TRBV7-9, the J gene TRBJ2-4; D is possibly TRBD1 (6 bases). Germline V lookup: CDR1 SEHNR, CDR2 FQNEAQ (reference sequence). The CDR3 is made up of 15 amino acids. The V gene lost 1 base and the J gene lost 4 bases, with 11 bases spanning the gap. The CDR3 region is CASSLDNRGKNIQYF. The CDR3 DNA sequence: TGTGCCAGCAGCTTAGACAATAGGGGGAAAAACATTCAGTACTTC.